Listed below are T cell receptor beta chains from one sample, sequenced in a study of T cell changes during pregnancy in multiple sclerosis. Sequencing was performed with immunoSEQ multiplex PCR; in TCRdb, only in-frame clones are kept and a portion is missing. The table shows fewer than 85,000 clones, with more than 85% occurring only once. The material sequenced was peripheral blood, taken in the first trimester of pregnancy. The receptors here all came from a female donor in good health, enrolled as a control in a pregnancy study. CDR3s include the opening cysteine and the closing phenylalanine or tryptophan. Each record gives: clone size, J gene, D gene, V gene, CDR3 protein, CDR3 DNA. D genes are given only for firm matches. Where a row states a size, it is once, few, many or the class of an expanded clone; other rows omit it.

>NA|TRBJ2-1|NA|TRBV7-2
CASSSYSYNEQFF
TGTGCCAGCAGCAGCTACTCCTACAATGAGCAGTTCTTC
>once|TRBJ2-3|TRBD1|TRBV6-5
CASSFQGETDTQYF
TGTGCCAGCAGTTTCCAGGGGGAGACAGATACGCAGTATTTT
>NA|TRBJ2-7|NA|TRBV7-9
CASSLKFGSSKSGEQYF
TGTGCCAGCAGCCTCAAGTTCGGGTCCTCAAAATCGGGGGAGCAGTACTTC
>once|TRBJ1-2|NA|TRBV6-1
CASIRGALNYGYTF
TGTGCCAGCATTAGGGGCGCACTTAACTATGGCTACACCTTC
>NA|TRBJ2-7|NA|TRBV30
CAWSRGWEFGEQYF
TGTGCCTGGAGCCGAGGTTGGGAGTTTGGGGAGCAGTACTTC
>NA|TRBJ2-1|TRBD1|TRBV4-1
CASSPGTVYNEQFF
TGCGCCAGCAGCCCTGGGACAGTTTACAATGAGCAGTTCTTC
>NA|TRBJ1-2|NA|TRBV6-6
CASSGNGYTF
TGTGCCAGCTCAGGGAATGGCTACACCTTC
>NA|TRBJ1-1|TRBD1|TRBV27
CASSYQGALTEAFF
TGTGCCAGCAGTTACCAGGGGGCCCTCACTGAAGCTTTCTTT
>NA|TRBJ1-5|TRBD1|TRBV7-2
CASSPGTGDSNQPQHF
TGTGCCAGCAGCCCAGGGACAGGGGATAGCAATCAGCCCCAGCATTTT
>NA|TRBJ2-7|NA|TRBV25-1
CASSASGYEQYF
TGTGCCAGCAGTGCCTCGGGTTACGAGCAGTACTTC
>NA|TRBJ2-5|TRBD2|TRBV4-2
CASSPRRLAQETQYF
TGTGCCAGCAGCCCAAGGAGACTAGCGCAAGAGACCCAGTACTTC
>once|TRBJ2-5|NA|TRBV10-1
CASSESDSPQGSQYF
TGCGCCAGCAGTGAGTCGGACTCCCCACAAGGGTCCCAGTACTTC
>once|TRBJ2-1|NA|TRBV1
CTSLYQREVHNEQFF
TGCACCAGCTTGTATCAGCGGGAGGTCCACAATGAGCAGTTCTTC
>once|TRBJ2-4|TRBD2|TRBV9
CASSVGGREAGNIQYF
TGTGCCAGCAGCGTAGGGGGGCGGGAGGCCGGAAACATTCAGTACTTC
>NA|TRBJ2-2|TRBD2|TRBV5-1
CASSLELAANTGELFF
TGCGCCAGCAGCTTGGAACTAGCGGCGAACACCGGGGAGCTGTTTTTT
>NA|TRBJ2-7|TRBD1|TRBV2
CASSEGTGVVYEQYF
TGTGCCAGCAGTGAAGGGACAGGGGTTGTTTACGAGCAGTACTTC
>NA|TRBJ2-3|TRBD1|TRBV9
CASSPRSGQVTDTQYF
TGTGCCAGCAGCCCCAGATCCGGACAGGTCACAGATACGCAGTATTTT
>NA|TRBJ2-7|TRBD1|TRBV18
CASSPVGQGYEQYF
TGTGCCAGCTCACCAGTGGGACAGGGATACGAGCAGTACTTC
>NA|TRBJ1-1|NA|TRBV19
CASSIQGRGEAFF
TGTGCCAGTAGTATACAGGGGAGAGGTGAAGCTTTCTTT
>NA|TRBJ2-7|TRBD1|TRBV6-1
CASSGGQGPYEQYF
TGTGCCAGCAGTGGTGGACAGGGACCCTACGAGCAGTACTTC
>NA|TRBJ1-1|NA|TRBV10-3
CAISGPGANTEAFF
TGTGCCATCAGTGGCCCTGGGGCGAACACTGAAGCTTTCTTT
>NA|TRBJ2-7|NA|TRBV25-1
CASRQRGNYEQYF
TGTGCCAGCAGGCAGCGAGGGAACTACGAGCAGTACTTC
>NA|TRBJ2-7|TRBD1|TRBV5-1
CASSSQGIPTYEQYF
TGCGCCAGCAGCTCACAGGGGATTCCTACCTACGAGCAGTACTTC
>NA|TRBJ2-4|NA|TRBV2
CASRLQLAKNIQYF
TGTGCCAGCAGGCTACAGCTAGCCAAAAACATTCAGTACTTC
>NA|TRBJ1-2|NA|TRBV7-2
CASSPDRLVYGYTF
TGTGCCAGCAGCCCCGACAGGCTGGTCTATGGCTACACCTTC
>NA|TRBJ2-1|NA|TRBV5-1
CASSTTTVTNEQFF
TGCGCCAGCAGCACAACCACGGTGACAAATGAGCAGTTCTTC
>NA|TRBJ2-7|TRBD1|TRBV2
CASTRTGTGYNEQYF
TGTGCCAGCACCAGAACCGGGACAGGGTACAACGAGCAGTACTTC
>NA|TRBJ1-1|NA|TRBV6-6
CASSFPGEEAFF
TGTGCCAGCAGTTTCCCGGGAGAGGAAGCTTTCTTT
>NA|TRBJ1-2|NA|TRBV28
CASSAPPLGASNYGYTF
TGTGCCAGCAGTGCTCCCCCATTAGGGGCGTCTAACTATGGCTACACCTTC
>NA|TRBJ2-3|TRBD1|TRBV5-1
CASSLAGQGRTDTQYF
TGCGCCAGCAGCTTGGCCGGACAGGGGCGCACAGATACGCAGTATTTT
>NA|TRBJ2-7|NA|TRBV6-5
CASSYDVTSSYEQYF
TGTGCCAGCAGTTACGATGTGACAAGCTCCTACGAGCAGTACTTC
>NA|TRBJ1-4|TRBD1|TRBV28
CASSDIQGELGTNEKLFF
TGTGCCAGCAGTGATATACAGGGGGAGTTAGGGACTAATGAAAAACTGTTTTTT
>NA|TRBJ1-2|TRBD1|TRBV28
CAAQGAIDYGYTF
TGTGCCGCGCAGGGGGCGATAGACTATGGCTACACCTTC